This TCR beta chain was retrieved from a study of blood T cell repertoires in COVID-19. Overall study context: There were acute and convalescent COVID-19 samples, and they came from the United States, Italy and Spain. T cells, B-cell-depleted T cells, or PBMCs supplied cDNA or gDNA.

Original methodology: Reference gene primer amplification in the assay estimated nucleated cell counts. The data were produced by immunoSEQ multiplex PCR, yet TCRdb's version contains in-frame clones alone and is incomplete. That table is the source of V, J and clone size, and D and trimming were worked out from the DNA. The sample contains roughly 210,000 clones, roughly 84% of which appear only once. V was pared by 2 bases and J by 7 bases, with 11 bases of the junction left unmatched. The CDR3 runs 16 residues. CDR1 is ENHRY, CDR2 SYGVKD, per germline. Participants were aged roughly 18 to 100 years from approximately 25 US areas.

The rearrangement links TRBV10-3 to TRBJ2-1; 7 nucleotides agree with TRBD2. Sample: PBMCs or T cells enriched from blood (not recorded which). The clonotype was recovered from a man younger than 45 in a cohort exposed to, infected with or recovered from COVID-19 (not recorded which). In DNA form, the CDR3 reads TGTGCCATCAGTGAGCCGGTGAAGGCGGGAGAGAATGAGCAGTTCTTC. The encoded protein is CAISEPVKAGENEQFF.